This T cell receptor beta chain emerged from a study of blood T cell repertoires in COVID-19. The assay was immunoSEQ multiplex PCR, and TCRdb's table has in-frame clones only and misses some. The sample lists approximately 260,000 clones; 90% to 95% were seen once. Recruitment covered about 25 US areas and drew participants whose ages spanned roughly 18 to 100 years. Each participant's cohort was designated according to participant-reported clinical history. Trimming pared 9 bases from V and 0 bases from J, leaving 8 bases between. The CDR3 has 12 residues. CDR1 and CDR2 (germline): MNHEY, SVGAGI. The origin of this receptor is a woman aged 18-29 years who had recovered from COVID-19. Sequencing was performed on PBMCs or T cells enriched from blood (not recorded which). The V call is TRBV6-5, the J call TRBJ1-2, with D possibly matching TRBD1 (5 bases). CDR3 protein: CARGGANYGYTF. Written as DNA, the CDR3 is TGTGCCAGGGGGGGGGCTAACTATGGCTACACCTTC.